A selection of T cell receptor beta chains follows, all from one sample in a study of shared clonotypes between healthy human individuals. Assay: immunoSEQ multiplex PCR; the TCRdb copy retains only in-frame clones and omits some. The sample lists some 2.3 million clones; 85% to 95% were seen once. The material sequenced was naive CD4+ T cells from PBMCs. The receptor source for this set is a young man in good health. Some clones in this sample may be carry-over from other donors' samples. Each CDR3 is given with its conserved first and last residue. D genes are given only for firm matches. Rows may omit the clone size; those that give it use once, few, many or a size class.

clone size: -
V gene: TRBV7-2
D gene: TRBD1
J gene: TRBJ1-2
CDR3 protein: CASSLSGTGRGGYTF
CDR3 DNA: TGTGCCAGCAGCTTATCCGGGACAGGTCGTGGGGGCTACACCTTC

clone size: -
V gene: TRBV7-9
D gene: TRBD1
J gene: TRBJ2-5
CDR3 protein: CASSPPGGSGETQYF
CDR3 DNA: TGTGCCAGCAGCCCCCCAGGGGGATCGGGCGAGACCCAGTACTTC

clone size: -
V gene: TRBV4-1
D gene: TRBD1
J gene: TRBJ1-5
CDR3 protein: CASSQPAGGGQGASQSFRPQHF
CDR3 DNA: TGCGCCAGCAGCCAACCCGCAGGAGGGGGTCAGGGGGCTTCCCAATCTTTCCGGCCCCAGCATTTT

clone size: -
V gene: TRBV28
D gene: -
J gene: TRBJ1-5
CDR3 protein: CASSPPGRNQPQHF
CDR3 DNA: TGTGCCAGCAGTCCCCCGGGACGGAATCAGCCCCAGCATTTT

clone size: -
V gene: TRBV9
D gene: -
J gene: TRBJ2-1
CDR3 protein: CASSLQGSRKQFF
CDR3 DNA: TGTGCCAGCAGCCTGCAGGGCAGTCGGAAGCAGTTCTTC

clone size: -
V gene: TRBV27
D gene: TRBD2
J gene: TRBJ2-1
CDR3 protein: CASRLAGEYNEQFF
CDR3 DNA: TGTGCCAGCAGGCTAGCGGGAGAGTACAATGAGCAGTTCTTC

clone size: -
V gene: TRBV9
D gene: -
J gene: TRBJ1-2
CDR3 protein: CASSFGGPYGYTF
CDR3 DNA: TGTGCCAGCAGCTTCGGGGGGCCCTATGGCTACACCTTC

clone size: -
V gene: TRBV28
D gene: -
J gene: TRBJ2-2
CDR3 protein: CASSRGNYPLNTGELFF
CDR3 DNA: TGTGCCAGCAGCCGCGGGAACTATCCTTTGAACACCGGGGAGCTGTTTTTT

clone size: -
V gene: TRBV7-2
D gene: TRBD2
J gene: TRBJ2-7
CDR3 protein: CASSLSASGRGYEQYF
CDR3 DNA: TGTGCCAGCAGCCTCTCCGCCTCGGGGAGGGGCTACGAGCAGTACTTC

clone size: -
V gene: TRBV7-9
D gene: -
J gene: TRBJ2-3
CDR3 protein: CASSSDGGPGDTQYF
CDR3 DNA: TGTGCCAGCAGCTCTGACGGGGGGCCCGGAGATACGCAGTATTTT

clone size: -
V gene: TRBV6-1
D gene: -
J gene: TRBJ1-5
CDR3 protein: CASRMGGRGDQPQHF
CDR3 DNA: TGTGCCAGCAGGATGGGGGGGCGCGGTGATCAGCCCCAGCATTTT

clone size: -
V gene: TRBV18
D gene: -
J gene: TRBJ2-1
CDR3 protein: CASSPTGGAEQFF
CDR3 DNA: TGTGCCAGCTCACCAACGGGTGGAGCTGAGCAGTTCTTC

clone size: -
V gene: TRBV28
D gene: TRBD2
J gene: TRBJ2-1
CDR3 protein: CASSTGTSALNEQFF
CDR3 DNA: TGTGCCAGCAGCACCGGGACTAGCGCTCTCAATGAGCAGTTCTTC

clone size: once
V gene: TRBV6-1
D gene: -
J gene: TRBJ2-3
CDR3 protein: CASSEVGSTDTQYF
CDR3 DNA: TGTGCCAGCAGTGAAGTTGGGAGCACAGATACGCAGTATTTT

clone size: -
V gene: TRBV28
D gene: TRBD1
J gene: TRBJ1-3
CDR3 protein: CASSLGGWDSGVNTIYF
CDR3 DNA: TGTGCCAGCAGTTTGGGGGGTTGGGACAGCGGGGTAAACACCATATATTTT

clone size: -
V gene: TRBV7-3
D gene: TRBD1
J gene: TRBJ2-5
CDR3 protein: CASSLDREETQYF
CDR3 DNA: TGTGCCAGCAGCCTGGACAGGGAAGAGACCCAGTACTTC

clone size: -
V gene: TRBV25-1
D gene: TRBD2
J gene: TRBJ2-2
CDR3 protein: CASSDASSGSTGELFF
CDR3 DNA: TGTGCCAGCAGTGATGCCTCGAGCGGGAGCACCGGGGAGCTGTTTTTT

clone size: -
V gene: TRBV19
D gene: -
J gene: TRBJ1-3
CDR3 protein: CASCSSPGNTIYF
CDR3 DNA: TGTGCCAGTTGTAGTTCACCTGGAAACACCATATATTTT

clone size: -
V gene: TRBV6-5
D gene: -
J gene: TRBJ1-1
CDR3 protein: CASSYVLGTTEAFF
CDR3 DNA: TGTGCCAGCAGTTACGTTTTGGGTACCACTGAAGCTTTCTTT

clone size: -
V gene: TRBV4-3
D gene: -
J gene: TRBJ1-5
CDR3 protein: CASSQDYDATQPQHF
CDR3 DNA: TGCGCCAGCAGCCAAGATTATGACGCAACTCAGCCCCAGCATTTT

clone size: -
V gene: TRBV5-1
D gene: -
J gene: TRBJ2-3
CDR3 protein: CASSLERADSTDTQYF
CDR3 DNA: TGCGCCAGCAGCTTGGAGAGAGCGGATAGCACAGATACGCAGTATTTT

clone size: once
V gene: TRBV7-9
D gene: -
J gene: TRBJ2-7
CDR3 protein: CASSSPQRTYEQYF
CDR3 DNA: TGTGCCAGCAGCTCTCCACAGCGAACCTACGAGCAGTACTTC

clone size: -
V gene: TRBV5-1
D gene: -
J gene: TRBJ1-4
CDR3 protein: CASSSDTGNGYEKLFF
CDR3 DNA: TGCGCCAGCAGCTCGGATACAGGGAATGGGTATGAAAAACTGTTTTTT

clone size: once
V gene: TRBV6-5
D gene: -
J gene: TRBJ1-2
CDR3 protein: CASSYSQGSYTF
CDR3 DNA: TGTGCCAGCAGTTACTCACAGGGTTCTTACACCTTC

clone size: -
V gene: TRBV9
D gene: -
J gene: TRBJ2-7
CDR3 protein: CASSVVPSQTYEQYF
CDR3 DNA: TGTGCCAGCAGCGTAGTGCCAAGCCAAACCTACGAGCAGTACTTC

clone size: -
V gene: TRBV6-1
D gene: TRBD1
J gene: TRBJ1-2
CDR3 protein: CASSEWGDREDYGYTF
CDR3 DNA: TGTGCCAGCAGTGAATGGGGGGACAGGGAAGACTATGGCTACACCTTC

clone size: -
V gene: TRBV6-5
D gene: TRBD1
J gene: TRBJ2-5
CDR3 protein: CASSYSGKGAQETQYF
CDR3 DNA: TGTGCCAGCAGTTACTCGGGAAAGGGGGCTCAAGAGACCCAGTACTTC

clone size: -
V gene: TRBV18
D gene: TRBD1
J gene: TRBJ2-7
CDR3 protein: CASSPRTGGNPYEQYF
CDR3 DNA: TGTGCCAGCTCACCGAGGACAGGGGGGAATCCCTACGAGCAGTACTTC

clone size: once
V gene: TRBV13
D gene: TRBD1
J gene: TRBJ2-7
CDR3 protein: CASRPPGQGVYEQYF
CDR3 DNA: TGTGCCAGCAGACCGCCGGGACAGGGGGTCTACGAGCAGTACTTC

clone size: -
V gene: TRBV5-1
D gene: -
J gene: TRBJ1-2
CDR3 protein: CASSPGTFYGYTF
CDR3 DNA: TGCGCCAGCAGCCCCGGGACATTCTATGGCTACACCTTC

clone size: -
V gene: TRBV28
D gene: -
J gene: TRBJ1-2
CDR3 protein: CASSPQVSTYGYTF
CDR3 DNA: TGTGCCAGCAGTCCCCAGGTTTCGACCTATGGCTACACCTTC

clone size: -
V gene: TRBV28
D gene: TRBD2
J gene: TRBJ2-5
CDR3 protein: CASRVSGKETQYF
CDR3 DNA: TGTGCCAGCAGGGTTAGCGGGAAGGAGACCCAGTACTTC

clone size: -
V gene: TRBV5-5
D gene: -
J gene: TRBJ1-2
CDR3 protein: CASSSSRIANYGYTF
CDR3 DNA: TGTGCCAGCAGCTCATCAAGGATAGCTAACTATGGCTACACCTTC

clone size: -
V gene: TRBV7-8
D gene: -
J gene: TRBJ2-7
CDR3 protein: CASSFPGF
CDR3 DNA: TGTGCCAGCAGCTTCCCAGGCTTC

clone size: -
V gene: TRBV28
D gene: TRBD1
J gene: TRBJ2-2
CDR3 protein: CASGPGQSFAGELFF
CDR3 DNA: TGTGCCAGCGGCCCGGGACAGTCTTTCGCCGGGGAGCTGTTTTTT

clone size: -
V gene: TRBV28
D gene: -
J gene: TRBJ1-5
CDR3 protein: CASSLWGGGIANSNQPQHF
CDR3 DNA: TGTGCCAGCAGTTTATGGGGGGGCGGAATTGCTAATAGCAATCAGCCCCAGCATTTT

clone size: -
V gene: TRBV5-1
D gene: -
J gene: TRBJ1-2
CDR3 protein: CASSSDGGYGYTF
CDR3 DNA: TGCGCCAGCAGCTCGGACGGGGGCTATGGCTACACCTTC

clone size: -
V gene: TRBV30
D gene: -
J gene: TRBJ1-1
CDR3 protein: CAWSVGLNTEAFF
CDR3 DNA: TGTGCCTGGAGTGTGGGATTGAACACTGAAGCTTTCTTT

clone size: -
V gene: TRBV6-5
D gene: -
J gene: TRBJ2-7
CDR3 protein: CASSYDGAGTPYEQYF
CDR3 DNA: TGTGCCAGCAGTTACGATGGGGCAGGGACCCCCTACGAGCAGTACTTC

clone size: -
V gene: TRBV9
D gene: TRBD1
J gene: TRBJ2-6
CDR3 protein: CASSVPQGVGANVLTF
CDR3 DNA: TGTGCCAGCAGCGTCCCTCAGGGGGTTGGGGCCAACGTCCTGACTTTC

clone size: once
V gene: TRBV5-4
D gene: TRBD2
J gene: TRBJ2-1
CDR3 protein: CASSPLSGKEIF
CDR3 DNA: TGTGCCAGCAGCCCATTAAGCGGGAAGGAGATCTTC

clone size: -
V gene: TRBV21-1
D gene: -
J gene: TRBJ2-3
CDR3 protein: CASSTPGQGRRGTQYF
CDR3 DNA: TGTGCCAGCAGTACGCCGGGACAGGGTAGAAGGGGTACGCAGTATTTT

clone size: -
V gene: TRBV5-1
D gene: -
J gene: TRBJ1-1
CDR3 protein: CASSRTNNPTEAFF
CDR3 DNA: TGCGCCAGCAGCCGTACCAACAATCCCACTGAAGCTTTCTTT

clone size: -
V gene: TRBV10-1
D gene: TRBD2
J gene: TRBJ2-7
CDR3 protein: CASSENSGTSGGEYEQYF
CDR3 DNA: TGCGCCAGCAGCGAGAATTCAGGGACTAGCGGGGGAGAGTACGAGCAGTACTTC

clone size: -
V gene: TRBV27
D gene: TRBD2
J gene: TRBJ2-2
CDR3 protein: CASSPPGGGELFF
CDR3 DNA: TGTGCCAGCAGTCCGCCGGGGGGCGGGGAGCTGTTTTTT

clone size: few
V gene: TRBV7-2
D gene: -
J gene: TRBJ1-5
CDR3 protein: CASSSNRDQPQHF
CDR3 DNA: TGTGCCAGCAGCTCTAACAGGGATCAGCCCCAGCATTTT